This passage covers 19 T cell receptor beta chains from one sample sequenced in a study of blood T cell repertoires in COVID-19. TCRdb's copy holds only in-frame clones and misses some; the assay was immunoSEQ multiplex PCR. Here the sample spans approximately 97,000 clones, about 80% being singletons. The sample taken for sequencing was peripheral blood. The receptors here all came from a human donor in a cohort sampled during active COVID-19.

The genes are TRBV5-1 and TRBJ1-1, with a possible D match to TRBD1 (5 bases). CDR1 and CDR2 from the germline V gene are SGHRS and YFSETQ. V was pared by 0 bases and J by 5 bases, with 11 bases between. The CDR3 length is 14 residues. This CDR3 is CASSLGNGGTEAFF. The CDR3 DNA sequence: TGCGCCAGCAGCTTGGGAAATGGGGGGACTGAAGCTTTCTTT.

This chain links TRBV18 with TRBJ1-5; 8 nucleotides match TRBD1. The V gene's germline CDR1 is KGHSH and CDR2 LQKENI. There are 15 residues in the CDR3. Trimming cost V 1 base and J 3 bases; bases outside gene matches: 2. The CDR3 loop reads CASSPQTGANQPQHF. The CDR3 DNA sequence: TGTGCCAGCTCACCACAGACAGGGGCCAATCAGCCCCAGCATTTT. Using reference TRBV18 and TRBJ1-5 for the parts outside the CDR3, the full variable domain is NAGVMQNPRHLVRRRGQEARLRCSPMKGHSHVYWYRQLPEEGLKFMVYLQKENIIDESGMPKERFSAEFPKEGPSILRIQQVVRGDSAAYFCASSPQTGANQPQHFGDGTRLSIL.

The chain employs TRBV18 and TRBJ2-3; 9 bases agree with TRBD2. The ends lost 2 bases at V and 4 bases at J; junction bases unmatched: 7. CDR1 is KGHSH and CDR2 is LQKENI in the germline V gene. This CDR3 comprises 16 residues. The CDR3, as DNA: TGTGCCAGCTCACCAAACGTAGCGGGGGTGGCAGATACGCAGTATTTT. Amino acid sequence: CASSPNVAGVADTQYF.

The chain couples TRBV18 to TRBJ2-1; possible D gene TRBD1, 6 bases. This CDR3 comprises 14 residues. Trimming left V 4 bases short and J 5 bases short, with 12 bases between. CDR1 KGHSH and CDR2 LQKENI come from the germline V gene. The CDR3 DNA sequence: TGTGCCAGCTCACATTTGGACAGTAACAATGAGCAGTTCTTC. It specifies CASSHLDSNNEQFF.

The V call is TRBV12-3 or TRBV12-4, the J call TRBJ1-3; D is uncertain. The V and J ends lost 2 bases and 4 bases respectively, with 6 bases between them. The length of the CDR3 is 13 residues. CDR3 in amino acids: CASSLTQGNTIYF. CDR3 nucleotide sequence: TGTGCCAGCAGTTTAACCCAGGGAAACACCATATATTTT.

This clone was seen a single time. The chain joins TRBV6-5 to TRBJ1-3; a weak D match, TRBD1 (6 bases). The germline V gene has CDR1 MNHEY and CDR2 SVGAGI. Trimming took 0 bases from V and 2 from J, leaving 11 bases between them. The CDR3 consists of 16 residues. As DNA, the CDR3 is TGTGCCAGCAGTTACTCGGACAGATCCCCTGGAAACACCATATATTTT. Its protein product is CASSYSDRSPGNTIYF.

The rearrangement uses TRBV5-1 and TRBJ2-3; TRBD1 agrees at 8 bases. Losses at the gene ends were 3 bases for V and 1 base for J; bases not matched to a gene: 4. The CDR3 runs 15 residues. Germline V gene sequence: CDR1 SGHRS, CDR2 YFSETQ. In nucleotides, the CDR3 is TGCGCCAGCAGCTCCGTGACAGGGGGCACAGATACGCAGTATTTT. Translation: CASSSVTGGTDTQYF.

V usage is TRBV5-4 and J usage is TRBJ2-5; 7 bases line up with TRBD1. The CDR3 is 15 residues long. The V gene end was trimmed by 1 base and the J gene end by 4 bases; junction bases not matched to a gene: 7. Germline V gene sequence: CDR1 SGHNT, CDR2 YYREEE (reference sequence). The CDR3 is CASSLNEGAGETQYF. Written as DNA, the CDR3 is TGTGCCAGCAGCTTGAATGAGGGGGCGGGAGAGACCCAGTACTTC.

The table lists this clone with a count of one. CDR3 DNA sequence: TGTGCCAGCAGCTTACGCCAGGGAATTAGCACAGATACGCAGTATTTT. Translation gives CASSLRQGISTDTQYF. This sequence joins TRBV7-9 and TRBJ2-3, with D possibly being TRBD1 (5 bases). The CDR3 spans 16 residues. CDR1 and CDR2 from the germline V gene are SEHNR and FQNEAQ (reference sequence). V was pared by 2 bases and J by 0 bases, with 12 bases between. Filled out from reference TRBV7-9 and TRBJ2-3, the complete variable domain reads DTGVSQNPRHKITKRGQNVTFRCDPISEHNRLYWYRQTLGQGPEFLTYFQNEAQLEKSRLLSDRFSAERPKGSFSTLEIQRTEQGDSAMYLCASSLRQGISTDTQYFGPGTRLTVL.

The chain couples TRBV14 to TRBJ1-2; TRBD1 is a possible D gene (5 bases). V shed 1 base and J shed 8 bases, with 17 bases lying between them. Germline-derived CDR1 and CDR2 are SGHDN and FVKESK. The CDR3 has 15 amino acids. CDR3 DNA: TGTGCCAGCAGCCAAGCGTTAGCAGGGTGGACCGGCTACACCTTC. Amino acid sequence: CASSQALAGWTGYTF.

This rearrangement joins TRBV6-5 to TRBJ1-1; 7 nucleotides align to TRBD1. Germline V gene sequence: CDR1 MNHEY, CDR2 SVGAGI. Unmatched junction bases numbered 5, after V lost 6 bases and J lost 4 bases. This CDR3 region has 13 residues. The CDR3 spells CASRTDRVTEAFF. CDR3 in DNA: TGTGCCAGCAGAACCGACAGGGTCACTGAAGCTTTCTTT.

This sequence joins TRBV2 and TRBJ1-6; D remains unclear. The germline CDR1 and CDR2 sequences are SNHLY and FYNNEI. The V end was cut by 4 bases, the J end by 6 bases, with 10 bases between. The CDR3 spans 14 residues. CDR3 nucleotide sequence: TGTGCCAGCAGTGGCCGAGGTGCTAATTCACCCCTCCACTTT. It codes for CASSGRGANSPLHF.

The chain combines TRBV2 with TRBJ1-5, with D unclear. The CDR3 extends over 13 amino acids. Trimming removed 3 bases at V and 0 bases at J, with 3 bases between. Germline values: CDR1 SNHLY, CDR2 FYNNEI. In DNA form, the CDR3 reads TGTGCCAGCAGTGATTATAGCAATCAGCCCCAGCATTTT. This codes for CASSDYSNQPQHF. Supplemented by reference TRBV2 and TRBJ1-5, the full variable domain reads EPEVTQTPSHQVTQMGQEVILRCVPISNHLYFYWYRQILGQKVEFLVSFYNNEISEKSEIFDDQFSVERPDGSNFTLKIRSTKLEDSAMYFCASSDYSNQPQHFGDGTRLSIL.

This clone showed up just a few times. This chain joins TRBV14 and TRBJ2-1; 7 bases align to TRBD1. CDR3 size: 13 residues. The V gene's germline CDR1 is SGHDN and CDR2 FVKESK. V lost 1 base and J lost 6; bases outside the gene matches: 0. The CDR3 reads CASSQGQGNEQFF. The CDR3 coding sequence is TGTGCCAGCAGCCAAGGACAGGGCAATGAGCAGTTCTTC.

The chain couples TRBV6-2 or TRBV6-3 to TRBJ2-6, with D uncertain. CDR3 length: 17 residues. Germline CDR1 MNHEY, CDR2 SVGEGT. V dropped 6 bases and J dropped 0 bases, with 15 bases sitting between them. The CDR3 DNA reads TGTGCCAGCAGCTCGTGGGCCACGCACTCTGGGGCCAACGTCCTGACTTTC. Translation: CASSSWATHSGANVLTF.

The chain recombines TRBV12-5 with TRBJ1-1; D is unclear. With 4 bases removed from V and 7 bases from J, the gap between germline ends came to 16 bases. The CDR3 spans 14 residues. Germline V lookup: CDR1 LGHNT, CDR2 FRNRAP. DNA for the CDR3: TGTGCTAGTGGTTCCGACTTCCCGACGTATGAAGCTTTCTTT. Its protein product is CASGSDFPTYEAFF.

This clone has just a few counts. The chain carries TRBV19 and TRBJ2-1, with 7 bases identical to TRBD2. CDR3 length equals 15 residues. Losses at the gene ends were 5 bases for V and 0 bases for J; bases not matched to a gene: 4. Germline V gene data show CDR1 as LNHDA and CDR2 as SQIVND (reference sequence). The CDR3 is CASSSSGSSYNEQFF. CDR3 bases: TGTGCCAGTAGTTCTAGCGGCAGCTCCTACAATGAGCAGTTCTTC.

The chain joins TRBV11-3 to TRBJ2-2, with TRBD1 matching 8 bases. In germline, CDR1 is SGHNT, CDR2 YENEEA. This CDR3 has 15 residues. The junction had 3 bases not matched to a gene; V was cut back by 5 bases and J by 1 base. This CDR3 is CASSDGTGNTGELFF. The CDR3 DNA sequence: TGTGCCAGCAGCGATGGGACAGGGAACACCGGGGAGCTGTTTTTT.

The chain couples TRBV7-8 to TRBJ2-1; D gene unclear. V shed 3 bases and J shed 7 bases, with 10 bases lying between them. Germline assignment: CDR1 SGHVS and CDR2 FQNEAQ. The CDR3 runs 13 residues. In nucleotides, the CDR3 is TGTGCCAGCAGCTTTTATCTCCAGAATGAGCAGTTCTTC. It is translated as CASSFYLQNEQFF.